Shown below are 22 T cell receptor beta chains from a single sample sequenced in a study of shared clonotypes between healthy human individuals. Method: immunoSEQ multiplex PCR; TCRdb's copy keeps in-frame clones and lacks some. The sample gives about 980,000 clones, 76% of which show up once; roughly 1.5% is in the top ten. The sample was memory CD4+ T cells sorted from blood. Specified subset: CD45RA-negative fraction. The receptor set was obtained from a man younger than 30 in good health.

This clone was found a few times. The chain uses TRBV10-1 and TRBJ2-7; tentatively, D is TRBD2 (6 bases). The V gene's germline CDR1 is WNHNN and CDR2 SYGVQD (reference sequence). The CDR3 has 13 residues. Trimming stripped 6 bases from V and 2 bases from J, with 11 bases between. CDR3 sequence reads: CASSPGRTYEQYF. In nucleotides, the CDR3 is TGCGCCAGCAGCCCCGGGAGAACCTACGAGCAGTACTTC.

The chain is built from TRBV4-3 and TRBJ2-1; either TRBD1 or TRBD2 may supply D (5 bases each). Germline V gives CDR1 LGHNA, CDR2 YSLEER. V lost 4 bases and J 10 bases, leaving 17 bases between the germline ends. This CDR3 spans 14 amino acids. CDR3 amino acids: CASSLRSEGTEQFF. Here the CDR3 DNA reads TGCGCCAGCAGCCTGAGGAGCGAAGGGACCGAGCAGTTCTTC.

This clone was detected a few times. V is TRBV7-9 and J is TRBJ1-2, with a possible D match to TRBD1 (6 bases). This CDR3 comprises 12 residues. Trimming left V 4 bases short and J 6 bases short, with 9 bases between. The germline CDR1 and CDR2 sequences are SEHNR and FQNEAQ (reference sequence). The CDR3 reads CASSSGQNGYTF. CDR3 DNA: TGTGCCAGCAGCTCCGGACAGAATGGCTACACCTTC. The whole variable domain, filled in from reference TRBV7-9 and TRBJ1-2, reads DTGVSQNPRHKITKRGQNVTFRCDPISEHNRLYWYRQTLGQGPEFLTYFQNEAQLEKSRLLSDRFSAERPKGSFSTLEIQRTEQGDSAMYLCASSSGQNGYTFGSGTRLTVV.

As DNA, the CDR3 is TGTGCCAGCTCACCACCACTCGGGGGCCGCCCTGGCTACACCTTC. It translates to CASSPPLGGRPGYTF. The genes are TRBV18 and TRBJ1-2; possibly TRBD1 for D (6 bases). The germline V gene encodes CDR1 KGHSH and CDR2 LQKENI. The V end was cut by 0 bases, the J end by 7 bases, with 15 bases between. This CDR3 is 15 amino acids long.

J is TRBJ2-3 and V is TRBV9; D uncertain. Germline V gives CDR1 SGDLS, CDR2 YYNGEE. The CDR3 is 13 residues long. V dropped 6 bases and J dropped 3 bases, with 11 bases sitting between them. CDR3 sequence: CASKWVSTDTQYF. CDR3 sequence (DNA): TGTGCCAGCAAATGGGTATCGACAGATACGCAGTATTTT.

The V and J genes are TRBV10-2 and TRBJ1-1; tentative D call: TRBD1 (5 bases). CDR3 length: 14 residues. With 6 bases removed from V and 1 base from J, the gap between germline ends came to 12 bases. CDR1 is WSHSY and CDR2 is SAAADI in the germline V gene. The CDR3, as DNA: TGCGCCAGCAGACCGGGACTTCAGAACACTGAAGCTTTCTTT. This encodes CASRPGLQNTEAFF.

The rearrangement uses TRBV11-2 and TRBJ1-3; D is unresolved. V dropped 5 bases and J dropped 1 base, with 12 bases sitting between them. The CDR3 covers 15 residues. The germline gives CDR1 SGHAT, CDR2 FQNNGV. The chain's CDR3 is CASSPWGGSGNTIYF. CDR3 coding DNA: TGTGCCAGCAGCCCCTGGGGAGGATCTGGAAACACCATATATTTT.

V usage is TRBV12-2 and J usage is TRBJ2-1; the table's D call TRBD2 went unverified against the DNA. TRBV12-2 is termed a pseudogene. CDR3 size: 19 residues. CDR3: CASRLEDSSGRDSYNEQFF. The CDR3 DNA reads as TGTGCAAGTCGCTTAGAGGATTCTAGCGGGAGGGACTCCTACAATGAGCAGTTCTTC.

The J gene is TRBJ1-1, the V gene TRBV29-1; a weak D match, TRBD1 (5 bases). Trimming removed 0 bases at V and 3 bases at J, with 17 bases between. Per germline, CDR1 SQVTM and CDR2 ANQGSEA. This CDR3 contains 16 residues. The CDR3 reads CSVEEWKGPLDTEAFF. The CDR3 DNA follows: TGCAGCGTTGAAGAGTGGAAGGGACCCTTGGACACTGAAGCTTTCTTT.

The chain combines TRBV7-6 with TRBJ2-7, with D tentatively TRBD2 (6 bases). Germline V CDR1 and CDR2: SGHVS, FNYEAQ. This CDR3 has 15 amino acids. Trimming pared 5 bases from V and 2 bases from J, leaving 16 bases between. As DNA, the CDR3 is TGTGCCAGCAGCGAGGTTGGTAGCGGCACCTACGAGCAGTACTTC. Encoded protein: CASSEVGSGTYEQYF.

The rearrangement uses TRBV5-6 and TRBJ2-5, with D unclear. The V and J ends lost 2 bases and 2 bases respectively, with 13 bases between them. This CDR3 is built from 15 residues. CDR1 and CDR2 from the germline V gene are SGHDT and YYEEEE. The CDR3 reads CASSFGRVGQETQYF. Written as DNA, the CDR3 is TGTGCCAGCAGCTTCGGACGGGTAGGGCAAGAGACCCAGTACTTC.

This clone occurred once. The chain combines TRBV2 with TRBJ2-3; D assignment may be TRBD1 or TRBD2 (5 bases each). Germline V lookup: CDR1 SNHLY, CDR2 FYNNEI. The CDR3 is 13 amino acids. V lost 8 bases and J lost 1, with 10 bases in between. The CDR3 coding sequence is TGTGCCAGCGGGCTGGGGGGCACAGATACGCAGTATTTT. Translation: CASGLGGTDTQYF.

This clone came up a few times. The sample holds other DNA sequences that translate to the same CDR3. The gene calls are TRBV9 and TRBJ1-2; a possible D gene is TRBD1 (6 bases). The CDR3 extends over 13 amino acids. Germline-derived CDR1 and CDR2 are SGDLS and YYNGEE. Trimming cost V 2 bases and J 1 base, with 6 bases left between them. The CDR3 DNA reads TGTGCCAGCAGCGTGGACAGTAACTATGGCTACACCTTC. Encoded protein: CASSVDSNYGYTF.

This clone came up a few times. The chain employs TRBV19 and TRBJ2-3, with 9 bases aligning to TRBD1. Per germline, CDR1 LNHDA and CDR2 SQIVND (reference sequence). V trimming: 1 base; J trimming: 6 bases; junction bases outside the gene matches: 8. The CDR3 length is 16 residues. Written as DNA, the CDR3 is TGTGCCAGTAGTATAGTGGGACAGGGCGATCGGGATACGCAGTATTTT. Protein product: CASSIVGQGDRDTQYF.

V usage is TRBV11-1 and J usage is TRBJ2-5; D tentatively reads TRBD1 or TRBD2 (5 bases each). Between the trimmed V and J ends, which lost 5 bases and 5 bases, there was a span of 18 bases. Germline CDR1 is SGHAT and CDR2 is FQDESV (reference sequence). The CDR3 has 15 residues. CDR3 DNA: TGTGCCAGCAGCCCCTCCGACGGGGCGCGGGAGACCCAGTACTTC. Protein: CASSPSDGARETQYF.

This clone turned up a few times. The chain links TRBV4-1 to TRBJ1-4; D remains ambiguous. CDR1 and CDR2 from the germline V gene are MGHRA and YSYEKL. The ends were cut back, 10 bases at V and 7 bases at J, with 22 bases in the middle. The CDR3 loop spans 15 amino acids. The CDR3 DNA is TGCGCCACGAGGCAGGTCCCCACCGATGGTGAAAAACTGTTTTTT. It encodes CATRQVPTDGEKLFF.

V gene TRBV28 combines with J gene TRBJ2-7; 11 nucleotides agree with TRBD1. The junction had 9 bases not matched to a gene; V was cut back by 6 bases and J by 2 bases. The CDR3 has 16 amino acids. Germline V lookup: CDR1 MDHEN, CDR2 SYDVKM. The CDR3 bases are TGTGCCAGCAGATTGAGCAAGGGACAGGGGGCCTACGAGCAGTACTTC. As protein: CASRLSKGQGAYEQYF. Full variable domain (missing parts from reference TRBV28 and TRBJ2-7): DVKVTQSSRYLVKRTGEKVFLECVQDMDHENMFWYRQDPGLGLRLIYFSYDVKMKEKGDIPEGYSVSREKKERFSLILESASTNQTSMYLCASRLSKGQGAYEQYFGPGTRLTVT.

The chain couples TRBV29-1 to TRBJ2-3; tentative D call: TRBD2 (5 bases). The V gene's germline CDR1 is SQVTM and CDR2 ANQGSEA. The CDR3 totals 15 residues. Trimming took off 0 bases at V and 3 bases at J, with 13 bases between the two ends. DNA of the CDR3: TGCAGCGTTGAAGAAGCAAGCGGAAAGACAGATACGCAGTATTTT. Translation gives CSVEEASGKTDTQYF.

In this sample, this clone turned up a few times. The chain is built from TRBV7-8 and TRBJ1-6; no firm D call. Trimming stripped 3 bases from V and 0 bases from J, with 12 bases between. The CDR3 has 17 amino acids. Per the germline V gene, CDR1 is SGHVS and CDR2 is FQNEAQ. Here the CDR3 reads CASSFDFPSSYNSPLHF. The DNA for the CDR3 is TGTGCCAGCAGCTTTGATTTCCCGAGCTCCTATAATTCACCCCTCCACTTT.

This clone was recorded once. At one of its ends the junction is not consistent with the germline gene, which may arise from a read error. The chain joins TRBV5-1 to TRBJ2-1; TRBD2 is a possible D gene (6 bases). Looked up from germline, CDR1 is SGHRS and CDR2 is YFSETQ. CDR3 size: 12 residues. The CDR3 sequence is CASSLGGEKQFF. The CDR3 bases are TGCGCCAGCAGTTTGGGCGGGGAAAAGCAGTTCTTC.

The CDR3 DNA sequence: TGTGCCAGCCGTGGGGGGCTGGGCAATGAGCAGTTCTTC. Translating gives CASRGGLGNEQFF. The chain combines TRBV6-1 with TRBJ2-1; D assignment may be TRBD1 or TRBD2 (6 bases each). This CDR3 spans 13 amino acids. V was pared by 8 bases and J by 6 bases, with 14 bases between. Germline V gives CDR1 MNHNS, CDR2 SASEGT.

The chain carries TRBV10-1 and TRBJ2-7; possibly TRBD1 for D (8 bases). The CDR3 spans 15 residues. Trimming cost V 8 bases and J 7 bases, with 24 bases left between them. The germline CDR1 and CDR2 sequences are WNHNN and SYGVQD (reference sequence). CDR3 nucleotides: TGCGCCAGCTCCCCCAGGGGGCGCGGGAGCAGAGAGCAGTACTTC. Translating it yields CASSPRGRGSREQYF.